This TCR beta chain came from a study of blood T cell repertoires in COVID-19. The overall study: COVID-19 samples from acute and convalescent phases originated in the United States, Italy and Spain.

Authors' processing steps: Estimation of nucleated cell counts relied on the amplification of reference gene primers. The method was immunoSEQ multiplex PCR; TCRdb's version includes in-frame clones alone and lacks a portion of them. V, J and clone size are taken as reported in that table, and D and trimming were inferred from the DNA itself. The data contain some 180,000 clones, just under 80% of them singletons. CDR3 length: 18 residues. V gave up 1 base and J gave up 2 bases, with 17 bases separating them. Germline V gives CDR1 KGHDR, CDR2 SFDVKD. The chain couples TRBV24-1 to TRBJ2-1; D is uncertain. The TCR sequence derives from a woman older than 75 with active or convalescent COVID-19. The sequenced sample consisted of peripheral blood. CDR3 sequence reads: CATSDFAPAESAYNEQFF. The CDR3 DNA is TGTGCCACCAGTGATTTCGCCCCCGCAGAGAGCGCCTACAATGAGCAGTTCTTC.